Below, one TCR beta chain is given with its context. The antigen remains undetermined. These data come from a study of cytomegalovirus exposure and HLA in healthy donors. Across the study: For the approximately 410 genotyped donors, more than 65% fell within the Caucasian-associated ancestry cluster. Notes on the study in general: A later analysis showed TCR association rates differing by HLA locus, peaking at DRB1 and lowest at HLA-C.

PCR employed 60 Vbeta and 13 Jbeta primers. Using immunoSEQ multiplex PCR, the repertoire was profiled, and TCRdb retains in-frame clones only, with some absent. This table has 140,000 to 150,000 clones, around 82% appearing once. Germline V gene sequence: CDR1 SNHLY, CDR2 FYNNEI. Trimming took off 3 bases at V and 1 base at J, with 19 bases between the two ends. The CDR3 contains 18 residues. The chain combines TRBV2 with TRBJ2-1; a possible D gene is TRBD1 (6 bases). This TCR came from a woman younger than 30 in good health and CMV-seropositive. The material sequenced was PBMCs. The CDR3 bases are TGTGCCAGCAGTGAGACGACCTCCCGACAGGTTTCCTACAATGAGCAGTTCTTC. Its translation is CASSETTSRQVSYNEQFF.